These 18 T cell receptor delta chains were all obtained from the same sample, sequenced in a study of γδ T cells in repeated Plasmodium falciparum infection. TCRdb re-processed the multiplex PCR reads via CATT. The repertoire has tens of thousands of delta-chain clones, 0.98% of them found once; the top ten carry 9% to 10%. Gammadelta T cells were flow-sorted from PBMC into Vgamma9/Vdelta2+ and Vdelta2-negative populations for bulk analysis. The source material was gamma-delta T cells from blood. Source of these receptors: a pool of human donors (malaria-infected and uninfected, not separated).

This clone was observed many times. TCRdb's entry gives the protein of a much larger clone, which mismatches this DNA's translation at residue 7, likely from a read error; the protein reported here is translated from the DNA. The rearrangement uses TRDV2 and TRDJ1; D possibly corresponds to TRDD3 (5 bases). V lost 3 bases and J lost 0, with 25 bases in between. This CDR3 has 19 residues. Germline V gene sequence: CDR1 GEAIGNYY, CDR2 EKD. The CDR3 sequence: CACDSLPGALPGDTDKLIF. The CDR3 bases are TGTGCCTGTGACTCCTTACCGGGGGCATTACCGGGGGACACCGATAAACTCATCTTT.

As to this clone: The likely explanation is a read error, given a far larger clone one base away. CDR3 sequence reads: CALGGPSPPLRPPGDTDKLIF. DNA of the CDR3: TGTGCTCTTGGGGGGCCCTCCCCCCCCCTACGCCCCCCGGGGGATACCGATAAACTCATCTTT. The V call is TRDV1, the J call TRDJ1, with 7 positions matching TRDD3. TCRdb records no J gene; here it was assigned by comparing the DNA to germline. The CDR3 totals 21 residues. V shed 4 bases, J shed 2 bases, and the junction held 25 bases outside the gene matches. Germline V gives CDR1 TSWWSYY, CDR2 QGS.

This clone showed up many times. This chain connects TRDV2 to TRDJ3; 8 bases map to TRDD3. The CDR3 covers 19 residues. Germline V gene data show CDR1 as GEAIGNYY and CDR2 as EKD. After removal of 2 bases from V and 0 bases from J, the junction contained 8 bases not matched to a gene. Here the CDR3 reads CACDKASWGSSWDTRQMFF. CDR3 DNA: TGTGCCTGTGACAAAGCGTCCTGGGGGAGCTCCTGGGACACCCGACAGATGTTTTTC.

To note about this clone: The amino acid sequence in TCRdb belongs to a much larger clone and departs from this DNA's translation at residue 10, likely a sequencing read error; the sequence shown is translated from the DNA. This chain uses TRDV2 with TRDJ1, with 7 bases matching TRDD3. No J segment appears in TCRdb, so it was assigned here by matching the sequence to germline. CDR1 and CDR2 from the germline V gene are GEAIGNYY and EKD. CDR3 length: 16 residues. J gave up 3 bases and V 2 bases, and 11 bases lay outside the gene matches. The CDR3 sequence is CACDKTGADRADKLIF. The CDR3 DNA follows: TGTGCCTGTGACAAGACTGGGGCCGACAGGGCCGATAAACTCATCTTT.

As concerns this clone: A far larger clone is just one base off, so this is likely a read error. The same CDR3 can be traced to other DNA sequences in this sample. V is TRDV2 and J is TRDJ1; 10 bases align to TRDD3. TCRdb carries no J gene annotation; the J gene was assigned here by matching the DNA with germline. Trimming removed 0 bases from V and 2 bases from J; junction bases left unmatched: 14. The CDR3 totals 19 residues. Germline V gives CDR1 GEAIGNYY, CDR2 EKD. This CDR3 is CACDTVPMVGDTGTDKLIF. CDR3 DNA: TGTGCCTGTGACACCGTCCCGATGGTGGGGGATACAGGGACCGATAAACTCATCTTT.

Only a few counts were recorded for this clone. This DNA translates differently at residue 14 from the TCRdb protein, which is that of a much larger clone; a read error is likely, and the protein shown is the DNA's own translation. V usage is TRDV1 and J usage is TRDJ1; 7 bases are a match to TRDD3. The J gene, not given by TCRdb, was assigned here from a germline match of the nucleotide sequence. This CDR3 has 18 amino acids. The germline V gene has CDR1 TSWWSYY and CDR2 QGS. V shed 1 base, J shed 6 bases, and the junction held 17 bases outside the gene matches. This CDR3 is CALGERLYPPVLGNKLIF. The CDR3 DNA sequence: TGTGCTCTTGGGGAACGCCTCTATCCCCCAGTACTGGGGAATAAACTCATCTTT.

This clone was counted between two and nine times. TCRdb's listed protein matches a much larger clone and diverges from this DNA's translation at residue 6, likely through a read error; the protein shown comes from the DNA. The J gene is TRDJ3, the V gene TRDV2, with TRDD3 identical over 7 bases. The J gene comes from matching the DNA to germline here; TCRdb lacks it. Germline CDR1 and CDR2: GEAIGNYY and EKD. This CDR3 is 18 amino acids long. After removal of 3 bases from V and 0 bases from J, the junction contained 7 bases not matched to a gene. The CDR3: CACDLPGDGSWDTRQMFF. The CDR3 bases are TGTGCCTGTGACTTGCCGGGGGATGGCTCCTGGGACACCCGACAGATGTTTTTC.

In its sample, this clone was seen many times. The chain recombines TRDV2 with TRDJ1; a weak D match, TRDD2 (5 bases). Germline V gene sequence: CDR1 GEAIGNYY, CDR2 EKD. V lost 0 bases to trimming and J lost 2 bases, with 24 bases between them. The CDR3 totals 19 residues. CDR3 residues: CACDTRPAKNSLPTDKLIF. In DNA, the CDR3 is TGTGCCTGTGACACCCGGCCTGCTAAAAACTCACTTCCAACCGATAAACTCATCTTT.

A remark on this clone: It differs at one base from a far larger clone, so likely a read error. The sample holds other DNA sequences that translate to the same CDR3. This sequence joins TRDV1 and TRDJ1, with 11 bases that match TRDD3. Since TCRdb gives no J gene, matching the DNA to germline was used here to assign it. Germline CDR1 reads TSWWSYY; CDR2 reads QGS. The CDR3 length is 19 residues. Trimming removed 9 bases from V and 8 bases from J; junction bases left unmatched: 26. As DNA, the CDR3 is TGTGCTCTCGGGAAAAGAACCTACTCGATGTTGGGGGATACGCTGAAACTCATCTTT. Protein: CALGKRTYSMLGDTLKLIF.

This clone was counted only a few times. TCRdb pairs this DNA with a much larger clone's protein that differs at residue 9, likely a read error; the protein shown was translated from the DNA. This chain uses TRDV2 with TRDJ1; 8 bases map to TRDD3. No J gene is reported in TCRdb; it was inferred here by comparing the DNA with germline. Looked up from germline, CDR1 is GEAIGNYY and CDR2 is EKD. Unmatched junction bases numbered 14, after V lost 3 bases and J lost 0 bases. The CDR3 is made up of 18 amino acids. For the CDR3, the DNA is TGTGCCTGTGACTCCAAACTGGGGGGTACCGGGTACACCGATAAACTCATCTTT. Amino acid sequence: CACDSKLGGTGYTDKLIF.

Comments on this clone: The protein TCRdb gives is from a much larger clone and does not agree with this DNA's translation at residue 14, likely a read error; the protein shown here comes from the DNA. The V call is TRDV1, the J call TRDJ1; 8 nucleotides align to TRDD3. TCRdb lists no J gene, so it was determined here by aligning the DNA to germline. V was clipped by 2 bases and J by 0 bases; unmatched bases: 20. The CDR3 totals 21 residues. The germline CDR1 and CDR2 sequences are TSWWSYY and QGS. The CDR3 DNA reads TGTGCTCTTGGGGAAGGCCCTACAGCTCCCTACTGGGGGGCCTACACCGATAAACTCATCTTT. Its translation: CALGEGPTAPYWGAYTDKLIF.

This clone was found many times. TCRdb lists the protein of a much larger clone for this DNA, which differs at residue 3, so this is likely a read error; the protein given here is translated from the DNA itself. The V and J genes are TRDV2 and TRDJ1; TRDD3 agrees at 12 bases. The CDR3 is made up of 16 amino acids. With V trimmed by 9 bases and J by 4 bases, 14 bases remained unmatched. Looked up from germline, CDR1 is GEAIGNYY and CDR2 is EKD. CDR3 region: CARGFSYWGILDKLIF. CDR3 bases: TGTGCCCGGGGATTCTCGTACTGGGGGATACTCGATAAACTCATCTTT.

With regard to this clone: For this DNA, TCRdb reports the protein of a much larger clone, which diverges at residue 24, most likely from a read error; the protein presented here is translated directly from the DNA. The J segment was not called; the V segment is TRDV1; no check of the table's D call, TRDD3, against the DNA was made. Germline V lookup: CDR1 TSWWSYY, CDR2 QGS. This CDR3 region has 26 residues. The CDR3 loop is CALGESPLVPPVVLGVTSPYLDKPIF. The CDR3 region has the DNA TGTGCTCTTGGGGAATCACCCCTGGTTCCTCCTGTCGTACTGGGGGTCACATCCCCCTACCTCGATAAACCCATCTTT.

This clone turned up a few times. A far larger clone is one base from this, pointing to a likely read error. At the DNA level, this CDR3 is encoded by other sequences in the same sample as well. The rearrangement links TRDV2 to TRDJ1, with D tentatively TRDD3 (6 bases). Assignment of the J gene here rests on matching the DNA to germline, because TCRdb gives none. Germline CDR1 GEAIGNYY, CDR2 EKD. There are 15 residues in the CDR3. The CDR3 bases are TGCGCCTGTGACACGGGGGGAGACCACACCGATAAACTCATCTTT. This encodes CACDTGGDHTDKLIF.

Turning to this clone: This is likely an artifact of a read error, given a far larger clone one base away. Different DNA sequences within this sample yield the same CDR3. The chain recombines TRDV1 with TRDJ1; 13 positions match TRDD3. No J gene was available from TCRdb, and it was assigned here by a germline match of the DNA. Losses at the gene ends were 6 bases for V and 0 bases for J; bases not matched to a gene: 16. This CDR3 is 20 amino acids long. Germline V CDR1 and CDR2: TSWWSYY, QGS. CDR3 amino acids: CALGDLISYWGIRHTDKLIF. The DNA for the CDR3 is TGTGCTCTTGGAGATCTCATTTCGTACTGGGGGATACGGCACACCGATAAACTCATCTTT.

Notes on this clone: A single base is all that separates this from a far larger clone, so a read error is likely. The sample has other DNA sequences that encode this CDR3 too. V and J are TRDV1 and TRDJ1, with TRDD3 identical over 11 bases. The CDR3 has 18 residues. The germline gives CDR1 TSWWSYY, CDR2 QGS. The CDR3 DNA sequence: TGTGCTCTTGGGCCTGGGGGATACCTCGTTGAGTACACCGATAAACTTATCTTT. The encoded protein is CALGPGGYLVEYTDKLIF.

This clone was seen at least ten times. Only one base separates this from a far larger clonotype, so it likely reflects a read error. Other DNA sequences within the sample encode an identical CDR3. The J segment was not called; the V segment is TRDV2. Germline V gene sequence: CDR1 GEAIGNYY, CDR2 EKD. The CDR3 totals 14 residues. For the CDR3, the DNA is TGTGCCTGTGACACCGTAATGTACACCGATAAGCTCATCTTT. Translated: CACDTVMYTDKLIF.

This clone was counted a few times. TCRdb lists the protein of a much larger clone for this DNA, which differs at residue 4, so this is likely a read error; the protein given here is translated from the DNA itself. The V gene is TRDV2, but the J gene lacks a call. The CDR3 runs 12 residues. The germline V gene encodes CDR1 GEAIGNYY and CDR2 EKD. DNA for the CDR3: TGTGCCTGTGTCACCGGACGTTCGGCTCTCATCTTT. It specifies CACVTGRSALIF.